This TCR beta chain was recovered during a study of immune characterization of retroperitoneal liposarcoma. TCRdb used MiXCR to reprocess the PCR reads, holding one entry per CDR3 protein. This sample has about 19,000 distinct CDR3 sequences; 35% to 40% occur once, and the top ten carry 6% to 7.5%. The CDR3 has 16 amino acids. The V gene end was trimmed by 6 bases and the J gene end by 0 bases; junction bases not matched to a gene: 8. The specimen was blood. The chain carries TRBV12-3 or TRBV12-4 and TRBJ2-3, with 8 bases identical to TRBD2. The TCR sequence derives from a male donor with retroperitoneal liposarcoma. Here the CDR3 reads CASSPRASGSTDTQYF. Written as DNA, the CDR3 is TGTGCCAGCAGCCCCAGGGCTAGCGGGAGCACAGATACGCAGTATTTT.